This T cell receptor beta chain came from a study of graft-versus-host responses after intestinal transplantation. General observations from the study: Recipient bone marrow held GvH clones, some seen earlier in ileum or blood. Some patients had graft-donor T cell macrochimerism. In their allografts, the ratios of graft-versus-host to host-versus-graft T cell clones were high.

TCRdb's table, derived via immunoSEQ multiplex PCR, lists solely in-frame clones and lacks some. The sample has 130,000 or so clones; just over 90% are singletons. V lost 6 bases, J lost 2 bases, and 17 bases lay in between. Germline V gene lookup returns CDR1 LNHDA and CDR2 SQIVND (reference sequence). This CDR3 is built from 16 residues. Regarding this clone: Its target is not known.

This chain links TRBV19 with TRBJ1-5; the D gene is possibly TRBD1 (5 bases). This TCR came from a human donor who received an intestinal transplant. This specimen consisted of unstimulated CD4+ T cells sorted from spleen or lymph node cells, obtained before intestinal transplant. The CDR3 DNA follows: TGTGCCAGTAGCGCACATCCAGGGAATCGCAATCAGCCCCAGCATTTT. It specifies CASSAHPGNRNQPQHF.